These 25 T cell receptor beta chains were sequenced from one sample in a study of identical twins. TCRdb itself ran the 5' RACE reads through MiXCR, one entry per CDR3 protein. Here the sample spans about 240,000 distinct CDR3 sequences, approximately 10% being singletons. Sample: memory T cells sorted from blood. All receptors come from a man over 45 in good health.

The table lists this clonotype with many counts. This chain connects TRBV4-1 to TRBJ2-7; D assignment may be TRBD1 or TRBD2 (5 bases each). Trimming shortened V by 1 base and J by 5 bases, and 12 bases separated the two germline ends. This CDR3 comprises 14 residues. CDR1 is MGHRA and CDR2 is YSYEKL in the germline V gene. This CDR3 is CASSQGEGMDEQYF. The CDR3 DNA is TGCGCCAGCAGCCAAGGAGAGGGGATGGACGAGCAGTACTTC.

This clonotype occurred many times. The chain is built from TRBV5-1 and TRBJ2-1, with TRBD1 as a possible D gene (5 bases). The germline V gene has CDR1 SGHRS and CDR2 YFSETQ. The V gene lost 0 bases and the J gene lost 0 bases, with 10 bases spanning the gap. This CDR3 is built from 16 residues. For the CDR3, the DNA is TGCGCCAGCAGCTTGGTAGGGGATAGCTCCTACAATGAGCAGTTCTTC. It encodes CASSLVGDSSYNEQFF. Supplemented by reference TRBV5-1 and TRBJ2-1, the full variable domain reads KAGVTQTPRYLIKTRGQQVTLSCSPISGHRSVSWYQQTPGQGLQFLFEYFSETQRNKGNFPGRFSGRQFSNSRSEMNVSTLELGDSALYLCASSLVGDSSYNEQFFGPGTRLTVL.

This clonotype was seen repeatedly, ten times or more. The chain is built from TRBV5-6 and TRBJ1-2; no definite D call. V dropped 4 bases and J dropped 6 bases, with 13 bases sitting between them. The germline V gene has CDR1 SGHDT and CDR2 YYEEEE. The CDR3 contains 13 residues. The CDR3, as DNA: TGTGCCAGCAGCCCATCTGGGGTCCATGGCTACACCTTC. It encodes CASSPSGVHGYTF.

This clonotype was detected only a few times. This chain connects TRBV20-1 to TRBJ2-1; the D call may be TRBD1 or TRBD2 (6 bases each). CDR3 length: 13 amino acids. CDR1 and CDR2 from the germline V gene are DFQATT and SNEGSKA (reference sequence). Trimming stripped 3 bases from V and 3 bases from J, with 9 bases between. The CDR3 bases are TGCAGTGCTAGGCGGGACATCTACAATGAGCAGTTCTTC. Translation: CSARRDIYNEQFF.

This clonotype was found many times. At one boundary the junction diverges from the germline segment, which might be a read error. The chain uses TRBV4-1 and TRBJ2-1; 11 nucleotides line up with TRBD1. The V gene's germline CDR1 is MGHRA and CDR2 YSYEKL. The length of the CDR3 is 17 residues. The CDR3 nucleotides read TGCGCCAGCAGCCCCTCCCTCGGACAGGGGGCTTACATTGAGCAGTTCTTC. It yields the protein CASSPSLGQGAYIEQFF.

The rearrangement joins TRBV3-1 to TRBJ2-3; D remains unclear. Trimming left V 4 bases short and J 0 bases short, with 11 bases between. Germline CDR1 reads LGHDT; CDR2 reads YNNKEL (reference sequence). The CDR3 spans 15 residues. The CDR3 coding sequence is TGTGCCAGCAGCCTTGGGCCCGCGAGCACAGATACGCAGTATTTT. Protein sequence: CASSLGPASTDTQYF.

This clonotype was seen repeatedly, ten times or more. The chain is built from TRBV20-1 and TRBJ2-1, with D possibly matching TRBD2 (6 bases). The CDR3 extends over 15 amino acids. Trimming cost V 3 bases and J 6 bases, with 18 bases left between them. Germline lookup yields CDR1 DFQATT and CDR2 SNEGSKA (reference sequence). The CDR3 region has the DNA TGCAGTGCTAGGACGAACCGGGACTCGAGCAATGAGCAGTTCTTC. As protein: CSARTNRDSSNEQFF.

This clonotype was counted many times. The chain combines TRBV24-1 with TRBJ2-1; TRBD2 matches at 12 bases. The CDR3 totals 17 residues. Germline V gene lookup returns CDR1 KGHDR and CDR2 SFDVKD. V was clipped by 2 bases and J by 3 bases; unmatched bases: 4. CDR3 nucleotides: TGTGCCACCAGTGATTCGGGACTAGCGGGCCACTACAATGAGCAGTTCTTC. Translated: CATSDSGLAGHYNEQFF.

This clonotype was counted only a few times. V is TRBV12-3 or TRBV12-4 and J is TRBJ2-4; 10 nucleotides line up with TRBD2. This CDR3 region has 16 residues. V lost 4 bases and J lost 3; bases outside the gene matches: 6. As DNA, the CDR3 is TGTGCCAGCAGTTCATGGACTAGCGGTGGCAAAAACATTCAGTACTTC. This gives the protein CASSSWTSGGKNIQYF.

This clonotype came up a few times. The chain joins TRBV28 to TRBJ2-5; no reliable D call. Trimming removed 4 bases at V and 3 bases at J, with 12 bases between. The CDR3 runs 14 residues. In germline, CDR1 is MDHEN, CDR2 SYDVKM. As DNA, the CDR3 is TGTGCCAGCAGTTCTCCCATTTCGAAAGAGACCCAGTACTTC. It specifies CASSSPISKETQYF.

The J gene is TRBJ2-5, the V gene TRBV3-1; 9 bases map to TRBD2. Germline-derived CDR1 and CDR2 are LGHDT and YNNKEL (reference sequence). The V gene end was trimmed by 4 bases and the J gene end by 5 bases; junction bases not matched to a gene: 8. CDR3 length: 15 residues. CDR3 bases: TGTGCCAGCAGCCGTAGTAGCGGGAGAGTTGAGACCCAGTACTTC. Translation: CASSRSSGRVETQYF.

This clonotype was counted at least ten times. The V call is TRBV20-1, the J call TRBJ2-2, with 7 positions matching TRBD2. CDR1 is DFQATT and CDR2 is SNEGSKA in the germline V gene (reference sequence). J was trimmed by 5 bases and V by 6 bases; bases with no gene match: 6. This CDR3 has 13 residues. CDR3 in DNA: TGCAGTGCCAGGGACTACCTTACCGGGGAGCTGTTTTTT. Translating it yields CSARDYLTGELFF.

This clonotype appeared many times. The chain employs TRBV20-1 and TRBJ2-3, with D possibly being TRBD2 (5 bases). The CDR3 consists of 11 residues. Trimming removed 3 bases at V and 13 bases at J, with 14 bases between. Germline assignment: CDR1 DFQATT and CDR2 SNEGSKA (reference sequence). In DNA form, the CDR3 reads TGCAGTGCTAGCGGTACTAGTAAGGAGTATTTT. Translation: CSASGTSKEYF.

The chain links TRBV20-1 to TRBJ1-1; D is undetermined. V gave up 6 bases and J gave up 3 bases, with 8 bases separating them. Germline-derived CDR1 and CDR2 are DFQATT and SNEGSKA (reference sequence). The CDR3 sequence is 11 residues long. The chain's CDR3 is CSALGDTEAFF. The CDR3 DNA reads TGCAGTGCCCTCGGCGACACTGAAGCTTTCTTT.

This sequence joins TRBV5-1 and TRBJ1-1; TRBD1 aligns across 8 bases. The CDR3 has 14 residues. CDR1 is SGHRS, CDR2 YFSETQ, per germline. Losses at the gene ends were 4 bases for V and 3 bases for J; bases not matched to a gene: 5. The CDR3 sequence: CASSRTGLDTEAFF. The CDR3 DNA sequence: TGCGCCAGCAGCCGGACAGGGCTGGACACTGAAGCTTTCTTT.

V gene TRBV20-1 combines with J gene TRBJ2-1; possibly TRBD1 for D (6 bases). Germline assignment: CDR1 DFQATT and CDR2 SNEGSKA (reference sequence). CDR3 length: 13 amino acids. The V end was cut by 6 bases, the J end by 7 bases, with 16 bases between. CDR3 DNA sequence: TGCAGTGCGCACATGCAGGGGATAAATGAGCAGTTCTTC. Amino acids: CSAHMQGINEQFF.

In its sample, this clonotype was seen many times. The chain recombines TRBV6-2 or TRBV6-3 with TRBJ2-7, with D perhaps matching TRBD2 (5 bases). The germline CDR1 and CDR2 sequences are MNHEY and SVGEGT. The CDR3 contains 15 residues. Deletions cut 3 bases from V and 9 bases from J, with 21 bases between. CDR3 sequence: CASSYGPPSAGVQYF. The CDR3 nucleotides are TGTGCCAGCAGTTATGGTCCCCCGAGCGCCGGGGTGCAGTACTTC.

The CDR3 region has the DNA TGTGCCAGCAGCGTAGGGGAGGGACTCAGCTCCTACGAGCAGTACTTC. Translated: CASSVGEGLSSYEQYF. This chain connects TRBV9 to TRBJ2-7; 7 positions match TRBD2. CDR3 length: 16 amino acids. J lost 0 bases, V lost 0 bases, and 6 bases had no gene match. CDR1 and CDR2 (germline): SGDLS, YYNGEE. Full variable domain (rest looked up from reference TRBV9 and TRBJ2-7): DSGVTQTPKHLITATGQRVTLRCSPRSGDLSVYWYQQSLDQGLQFLIQYYNGEERAKGNILERFSAQQFPDLHSELNLSSLELGDSALYFCASSVGEGLSSYEQYFGPGTRLTVT.

This clonotype has a handful of counts. This chain connects TRBV28 to TRBJ1-2, with a tentative D call TRBD1 (5 bases). The germline V and J ends were trimmed by 3 bases and 5 bases, with 16 bases remaining between them. This CDR3 spans 15 amino acids. CDR1 and CDR2 from the germline V gene are MDHEN and SYDVKM. The CDR3 loop reads CASSFSDTASYGYTF. The CDR3 DNA reads TGTGCCAGCAGTTTCTCGGACACGGCCTCTTATGGCTACACCTTC.

The chain carries TRBV11-2 and TRBJ2-5; D ambiguous. The V and J ends lost 1 base and 5 bases respectively, with 5 bases between them. Germline CDR1 is SGHAT and CDR2 is FQNNGV. This CDR3 is built from 12 residues. The CDR3 DNA reads as TGTGCCAGCAGCTTAGTTGGGGAGACCCAGTACTTC. Its protein is CASSLVGETQYF.

This clonotype was observed at least ten times. The chain links TRBV6-2 or TRBV6-3 to TRBJ2-1, with D maybe TRBD2 (7 bases). This CDR3 spans 18 amino acids. The germline V gene has CDR1 MNHEY and CDR2 SVGEGT. V was trimmed by 6 bases and J by 4 bases, leaving 25 bases between them. Written as DNA, the CDR3 is TGTGCCAGCAGGAGGCCGGGCGGGGGCCAGACTATTTACAATGAGCAGTTCTTC. Translating gives CASRRPGGGQTIYNEQFF.

At least ten counts were recorded for this clonotype. The rearrangement joins TRBV4-3 to TRBJ1-2; no clear D. The CDR3 extends over 14 amino acids. CDR1 is LGHNA and CDR2 is YSLEER in the germline V gene. Trimming cost V 0 bases and J 6 bases, with 11 bases left between them. The CDR3 is CASSQDQGINGYTF. CDR3 coding DNA: TGCGCCAGCAGCCAAGATCAAGGGATCAATGGCTACACCTTC.

The sample holds many counts of this clonotype. The chain is built from TRBV5-6 and TRBJ2-5; D gene ambiguous. Germline lookup yields CDR1 SGHDT and CDR2 YYEEEE. With 4 bases removed from V and 5 bases from J, the gap between germline ends came to 15 bases. This CDR3 has 14 residues. CDR3 bases: TGTGCCAGCAGCCAGTTTAGTCCTGGGGAGACCCAGTACTTC. The encoded protein is CASSQFSPGETQYF.

In this sample, this clonotype turned up many times. V gene TRBV3-1 combines with J gene TRBJ2-2; no reliable D call. The CDR3 consists of 12 residues. V was trimmed by 1 base and J by 8 bases, leaving 5 bases between them. Germline CDR1 is LGHDT and CDR2 is YNNKEL (reference sequence). The CDR3 nucleotides read TGTGCCAGCAGCCAAGGACTGGGGGAGCTGTTTTTT. Translating gives CASSQGLGELFF.

This clonotype was recorded many times. In nucleotides, the CDR3 is TGCGCCAGCAGTTGGACTAGCGGGGCCTACAATGAGCAGTTCTTC. Its translation: CASSWTSGAYNEQFF. The chain links TRBV5-1 to TRBJ2-1; TRBD2 aligns across 12 bases. Germline trimming cut 5 bases from V and 2 bases from J; bases unmatched to any gene: 2. The CDR3 consists of 15 residues. The germline CDR1 and CDR2 sequences are SGHRS and YFSETQ.